This T cell receptor beta chain was sequenced for a study of blood T cell repertoires in COVID-19. Study in general: Samples taken during acute and convalescent COVID-19 were collected in the United States, Italy and Spain. Nucleic acid was either cDNA or gDNA, and it came from T cells, B-cell-depleted T cells, or PBMCs.

Germline values: CDR1 SGDLS, CDR2 YYNGEE. V dropped 0 bases and J dropped 10; count of bases not matched to a gene: 12. This CDR3 contains 16 residues. Original handling: Amplification with reference gene primers provided the estimates of nucleated cell counts. Sequencing was performed with immunoSEQ multiplex PCR; in TCRdb, only in-frame clones are kept and a portion is missing. For V, J and clone size, that table is used; D and trimming come from the DNA. The table has roughly 180,000 clones, around 89% seen once; the top ten hold roughly 4%. Specimen: peripheral blood. The V and J genes are TRBV9 and TRBJ2-1, with 8 bases matching TRBD1. The sequence was collected from a woman aged 25 to 39 with acute or convalescent COVID-19. The CDR3 reads CASSVADRVSRGEQFF. Written as DNA, the CDR3 is TGTGCCAGCAGCGTAGCGGACAGGGTGAGTCGGGGGGAGCAGTTCTTC. Full variable domain (missing parts from reference TRBV9 and TRBJ2-1): DSGVTQTPKHLITATGQRVTLRCSPRSGDLSVYWYQQSLDQGLQFLIQYYNGEERAKGNILERFSAQQFPDLHSELNLSSLELGDSALYFCASSVADRVSRGEQFFGPGTRLTVL.